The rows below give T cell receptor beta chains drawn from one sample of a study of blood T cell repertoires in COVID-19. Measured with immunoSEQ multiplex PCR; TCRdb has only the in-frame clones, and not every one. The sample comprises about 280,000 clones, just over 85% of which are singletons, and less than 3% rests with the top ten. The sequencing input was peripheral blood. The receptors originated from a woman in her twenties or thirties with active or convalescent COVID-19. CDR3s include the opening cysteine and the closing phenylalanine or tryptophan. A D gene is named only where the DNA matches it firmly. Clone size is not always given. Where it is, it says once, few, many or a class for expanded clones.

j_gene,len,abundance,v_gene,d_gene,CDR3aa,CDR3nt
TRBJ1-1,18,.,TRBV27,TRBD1,CASSFLTGTGKFGTEAFF,TGTGCCAGCAGTTTCCTCACCGGGACAGGGAAGTTTGGGACTGAAGCTTTCTTT
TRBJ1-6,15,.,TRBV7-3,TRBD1,CASSTGTGVNSPLHF,TGTGCCAGCAGCACCGGGACAGGGGTTAATTCACCCCTCCACTTT
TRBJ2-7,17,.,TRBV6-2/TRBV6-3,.,CASSYQEFRGMVREQYF,TGTGCCAGCAGTTACCAAGAGTTTAGGGGTATGGTACGCGAGCAGTACTTC
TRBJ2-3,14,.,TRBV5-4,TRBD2,CASSRGGNTDTQYF,TGTGCCAGCAGCCGGGGGGGAAACACAGATACGCAGTATTTT
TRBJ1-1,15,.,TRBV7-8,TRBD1,CASSQGGRGLNEAFF,TGTGCCAGCAGCCAGGGGGGCAGGGGGCTGAATGAAGCTTTCTTT
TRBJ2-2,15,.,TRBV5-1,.,CASSLVDSTTGELFF,TGCGCCAGCAGCTTGGTTGACAGTACCACCGGGGAGCTGTTTTTT
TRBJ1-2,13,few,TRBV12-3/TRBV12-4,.,CASSQGQSYGYTF,TGTGCCAGCAGCCAAGGACAGTCCTATGGCTACACCTTC
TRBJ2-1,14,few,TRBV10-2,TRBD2,CASRASGGSDEQFF,TGCGCCAGCAGGGCTAGCGGGGGATCCGATGAGCAGTTCTTC
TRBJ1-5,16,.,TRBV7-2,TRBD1,CASSPGTGGANQPQHF,TGTGCCAGCAGCCCCGGGACAGGGGGCGCCAATCAGCCCCAGCATTTT
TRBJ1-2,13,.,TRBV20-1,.,CSASGGGNYGYTF,TGCAGTGCTAGTGGAGGCGGTAACTATGGCTACACCTTC
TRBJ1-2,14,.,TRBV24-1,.,CATSDLTGSYGYTF,TGTGCCACCAGTGACCTTACAGGGTCCTATGGCTACACCTTC
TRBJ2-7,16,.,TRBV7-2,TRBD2,CASSFLSGGPAYEQYF,TGTGCCAGCAGCTTCCTTAGCGGGGGGCCCGCCTACGAGCAGTACTTC
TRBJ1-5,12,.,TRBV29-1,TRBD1,CSVARGQSAQHF,TGCAGCGTGGCCAGGGGGCAGTCAGCCCAGCATTTT
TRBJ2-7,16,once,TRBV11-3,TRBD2,CASSPPGGDRPYEQYF,TGTGCCAGCAGCCCACCGGGGGGGGACCGACCCTACGAGCAGTACTTC
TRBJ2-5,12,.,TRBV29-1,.,CSVGQGGETQYF,TGCAGCGTTGGTCAGGGAGGAGAGACCCAGTACTTC
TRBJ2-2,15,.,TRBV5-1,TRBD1,CASSVRQGDTGELFF,TGCGCCAGCAGCGTCCGACAGGGGGACACCGGGGAGCTGTTTTTT
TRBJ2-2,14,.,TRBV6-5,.,CASRDSPNTGELFF,TGTGCCAGCAGAGACAGCCCGAACACCGGGGAGCTGTTTTTT
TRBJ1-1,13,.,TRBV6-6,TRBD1,CASQGAGYTEAFF,TGTGCCAGCCAGGGGGCTGGGTACACTGAAGCTTTCTTT
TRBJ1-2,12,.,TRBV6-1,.,CASSEGKGGYTF,TGTGCCAGCAGTGAAGGGAAGGGGGGCTACACCTTC
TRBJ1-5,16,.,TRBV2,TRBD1,CASSEGTGVHNQPQHF,TGTGCCAGCAGTGAAGGGACAGGGGTCCACAATCAGCCCCAGCATTTT
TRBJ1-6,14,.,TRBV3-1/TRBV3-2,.,CASSYDRAGAPLHF,TGTGCCAGCAGTTACGACCGAGCCGGGGCACCCCTCCACTTT
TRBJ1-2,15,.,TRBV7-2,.,CASSLDVGALNGYTF,TGTGCCAGCAGCTTAGACGTGGGCGCATTAAATGGCTACACCTTC
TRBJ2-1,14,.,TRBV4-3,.,CASSQDPGADEQFF,TGCGCCAGCAGCCAAGACCCAGGCGCCGATGAGCAGTTCTTC
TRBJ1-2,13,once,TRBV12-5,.,CASGLPRTEPGTF,TGTGCTAGTGGTTTGCCCCGTACAGAGCCAGGGACCTTC
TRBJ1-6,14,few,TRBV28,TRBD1,CASSGQGKNSPLHF,TGTGCCAGCAGCGGACAGGGGAAAAATTCACCCCTCCACTTT
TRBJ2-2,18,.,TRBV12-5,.,CASGSLGGLGLPTGELFF,TGTGCTAGTGGTTCCCTCGGGGGGCTTGGGCTACCCACCGGGGAGCTGTTTTTT
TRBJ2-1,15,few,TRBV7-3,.,CASSPAGAPYNEQFF,TGTGCCAGCAGTCCTGCGGGGGCCCCTTACAATGAGCAGTTCTTC
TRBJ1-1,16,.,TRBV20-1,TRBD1,CSASPGTGEWNTEAFF,TGCAGTGCTAGTCCCGGGACAGGGGAATGGAACACTGAAGCTTTCTTT
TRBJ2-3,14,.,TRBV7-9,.,CASSLGGDTDTQYF,TGTGCCAGCAGCTTAGGGGGAGACACAGATACGCAGTATTTT
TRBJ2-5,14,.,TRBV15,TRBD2,CATSRGGGKETQYF,TGTGCCACCAGCAGAGGCGGGGGGAAAGAGACCCAGTACTTC
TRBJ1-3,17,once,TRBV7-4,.,CASSLFRGCGSGNTIYF,TGTGCCAGCAGCTTATTCAGGGGATGCGGTTCTGGAAACACCATATATTTT
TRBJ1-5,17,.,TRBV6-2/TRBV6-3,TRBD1,CASSYSLGQGENQPQHF,TGTGCCAGCAGTTACTCTTTAGGACAGGGAGAAAATCAGCCCCAGCATTTT
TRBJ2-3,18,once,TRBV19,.,CASSIVRGRKAPTDTQYF,TGTGCCAGTAGTATAGTCCGAGGGCGCAAGGCCCCCACAGATACGCAGTATTTT
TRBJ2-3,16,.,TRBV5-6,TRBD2,CASSYGTSGGSDTQYF,TGTGCCAGCAGCTATGGGACTAGCGGGGGGTCAGATACGCAGTATTTT
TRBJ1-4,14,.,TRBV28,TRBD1,CASSPHGTDKKLFF,TGTGCCAGCAGTCCACACGGGACAGATAAAAAACTGTTTTTT
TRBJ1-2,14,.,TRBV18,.,CASSPEREDYGYTF,TGTGCCAGCTCACCTGAGAGGGAGGACTATGGCTACACCTTC
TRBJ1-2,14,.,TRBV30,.,CAWVHREMSDGYTF,TGTGCCTGGGTCCACAGGGAGATGTCAGATGGCTACACCTTC
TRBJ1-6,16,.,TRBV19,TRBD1,CASSRGQEVPNSPLHF,TGTGCCAGTAGTAGGGGACAGGAAGTACCAAATTCACCCCTCCACTTT
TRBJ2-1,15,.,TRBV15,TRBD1,CATSGGGTGLGRQFF,TGTGCCACCAGCGGAGGGGGGACAGGGTTAGGACGGCAGTTCTTC
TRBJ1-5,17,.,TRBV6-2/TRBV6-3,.,CASSSSHSWRGYQPQHF,TGTGCCAGCAGTTCGTCCCATTCCTGGAGGGGCTATCAGCCCCAGCATTTT
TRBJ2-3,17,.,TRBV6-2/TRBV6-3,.,CASSYSIFSGYTDTQYF,TGTGCCAGCAGTTACTCGATCTTTAGCGGCTACACAGATACGCAGTATTTT
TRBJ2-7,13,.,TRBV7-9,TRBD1,CASSSDRGNEQYF,TGTGCCAGCAGTTCAGACAGGGGAAACGAGCAGTACTTC
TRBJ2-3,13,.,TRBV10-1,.,CASTLLGPDTQYF,TGCGCCAGCACCCTCCTGGGGCCAGATACGCAGTATTTT
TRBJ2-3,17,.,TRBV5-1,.,CASSLALLTPSTDTQYF,TGCGCCAGCAGTCTAGCGCTCTTAACTCCTAGCACAGATACGCAGTATTTT
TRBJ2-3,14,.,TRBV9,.,CASTPGGGTDTQYF,TGTGCCAGCACCCCCGGGGGTGGCACAGATACGCAGTATTTT
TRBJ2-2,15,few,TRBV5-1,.,CASSLSGVNTGELFF,TGCGCCAGCAGCTTGTCCGGGGTAAACACCGGGGAGCTGTTTTTT
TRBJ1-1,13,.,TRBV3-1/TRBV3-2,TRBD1,CASSPPGQGMTFF,TGTGCCAGCAGCCCACCGGGACAGGGTATGACTTTCTTT
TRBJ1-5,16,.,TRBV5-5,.,CASSFGGLADNQPQHF,TGTGCCAGCAGCTTTGGGGGCCTAGCCGATAATCAGCCCCAGCATTTT
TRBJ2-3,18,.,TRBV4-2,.,CASSQGIEQRPMGDTQYF,TGTGCCAGCAGCCAAGGAATCGAGCAGCGACCTATGGGAGATACGCAGTATTTT